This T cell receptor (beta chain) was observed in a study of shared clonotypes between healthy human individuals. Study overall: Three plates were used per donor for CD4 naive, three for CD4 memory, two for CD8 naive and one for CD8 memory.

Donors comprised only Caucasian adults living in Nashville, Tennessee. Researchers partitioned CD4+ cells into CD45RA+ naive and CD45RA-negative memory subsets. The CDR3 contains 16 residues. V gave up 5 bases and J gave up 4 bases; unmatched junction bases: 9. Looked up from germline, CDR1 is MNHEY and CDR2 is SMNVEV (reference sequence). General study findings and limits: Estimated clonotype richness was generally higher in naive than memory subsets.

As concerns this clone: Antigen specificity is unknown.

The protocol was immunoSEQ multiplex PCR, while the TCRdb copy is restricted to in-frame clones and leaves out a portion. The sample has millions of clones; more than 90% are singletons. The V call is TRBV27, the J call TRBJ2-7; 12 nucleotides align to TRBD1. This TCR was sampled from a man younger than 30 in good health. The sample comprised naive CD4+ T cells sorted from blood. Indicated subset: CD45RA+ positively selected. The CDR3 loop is CASSRDRDRGRYEQYF. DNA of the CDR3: TGTGCCAGCAGTCGAGACCGGGACAGGGGGCGGTACGAGCAGTACTTC.